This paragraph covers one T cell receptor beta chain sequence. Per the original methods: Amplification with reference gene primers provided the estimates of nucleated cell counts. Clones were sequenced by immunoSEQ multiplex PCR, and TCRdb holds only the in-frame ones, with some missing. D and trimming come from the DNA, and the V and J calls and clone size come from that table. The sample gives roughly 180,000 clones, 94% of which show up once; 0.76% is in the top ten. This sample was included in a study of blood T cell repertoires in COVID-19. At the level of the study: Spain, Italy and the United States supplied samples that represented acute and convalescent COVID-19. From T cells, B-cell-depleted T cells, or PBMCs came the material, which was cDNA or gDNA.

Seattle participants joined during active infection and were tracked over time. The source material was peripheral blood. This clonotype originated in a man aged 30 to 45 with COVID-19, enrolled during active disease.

The CDR3 DNA follows: TGTGCCAGCAGTTACTCGTTAGCTACGAACACCGGGGAGCTGTTTTTT. Translated, it gives CASSYSLATNTGELFF. This chain links TRBV6-5 with TRBJ2-2; D unclear. CDR1 MNHEY and CDR2 SVGAGI come from the germline V gene. The V end lost 0 bases, the J end lost 0 bases, and 8 bases lay between the germline ends. The CDR3 is 16 amino acids.